Each of the 10 T cell receptor beta chains below was sequenced from the same sample in a study of OX40 agonist ivuxolimab in advanced cancers. Assay used: immunoSEQ multiplex PCR; TCRdb lists only in-frame clones, some missing. The sample contains 45,000 to 55,000 clones, roughly 83% of which appear only once. This material consisted of CD4+ or CD8+ T cells sorted from blood, taken in a trial of the OX40 agonist ivuxolimab. The receptors derive from an adult with an advanced solid tumor such as melanoma, head and neck, liver or kidney cancer.

The CDR3 sequence is CASSYSRLNTEAFF. CDR3 in DNA: TGTGCCAGCAGTTACTCCAGGTTGAACACTGAAGCTTTCTTT. The V call is TRBV6-5, the J call TRBJ1-1; unclear D gene. Germline CDR1 MNHEY, CDR2 SVGAGI. V lost 0 bases, J lost 0 bases, and 5 bases lay in between. This CDR3 has 14 amino acids.

V is TRBV7-9 and J is TRBJ1-2, with 8 bases identical to TRBD1. The CDR3 is made up of 16 amino acids. Germline V gene sequence: CDR1 SEHNR, CDR2 FQNEAQ (reference sequence). The trim removed 3 bases at V and 4 bases at J, leaving 10 bases unmatched. CDR3 amino acids: CASSLGQGAISYGYTF. The CDR3 nucleotides read TGTGCCAGCAGCTTGGGGCAGGGGGCCATAAGCTATGGCTACACCTTC. Variable domain in full (rest from reference TRBV7-9 and TRBJ1-2): DTGVSQNPRHKITKRGQNVTFRCDPISEHNRLYWYRQTLGQGPEFLTYFQNEAQLEKSRLLSDRFSAERPKGSFSTLEIQRTEQGDSAMYLCASSLGQGAISYGYTFGSGTRLTVV.

The CDR3 coding sequence is TGTGCCAGCATTAGACTAGCGGGAGCCACCGGGGAGCTGTTTTTT. Encoded protein: CASIRLAGATGELFF. This chain links TRBV6-5 with TRBJ2-2, with TRBD2 matching 12 bases. Germline-derived CDR1 and CDR2 are MNHEY and SVGAGI. The CDR3 extends over 15 amino acids. With V trimmed by 7 bases and J by 4 bases, 4 bases remained unmatched.

The chain carries TRBV15 and TRBJ2-7, with 10 bases matching TRBD2. This CDR3 contains 14 residues. Germline assignment: CDR1 LNHNV and CDR2 YYDKDF (reference sequence). V shed 6 bases, J shed 2 bases, and the junction held 4 bases outside the gene matches. In nucleotides, the CDR3 is TGTGCCACCAGTTCTAGCGGGAGTGCCTACGAGCAGTACTTC. As protein: CATSSSGSAYEQYF.

The chain carries TRBV29-1 and TRBJ2-1; D is undetermined. Per germline, CDR1 SQVTM and CDR2 ANQGSEA. Trimming stripped 4 bases from V and 0 bases from J, with 10 bases between. The CDR3 covers 14 residues. The CDR3, as DNA: TGCAGCGTTGGAGGCTCCCGCTCCTACAATGAGCAGTTCTTC. Protein sequence: CSVGGSRSYNEQFF.

The chain couples TRBV5-6 to TRBJ2-6; maybe TRBD2 (6 bases). Trimming shortened V by 4 bases and J by 9 bases, and 17 bases separated the two germline ends. CDR1 and CDR2 from the germline V gene are SGHDT and YYEEEE. The CDR3 is 15 amino acids. In nucleotides, the CDR3 is TGTGCCAGCAGCCCGCGGGGCCCCCTTGACAACGTCCTGACTTTC. Translation gives CASSPRGPLDNVLTF.

This chain joins TRBV15 and TRBJ2-2; 7 positions agree with TRBD2. V was clipped by 5 bases and J by 5 bases; unmatched bases: 11. Per germline, CDR1 LNHNV and CDR2 YYDKDF (reference sequence). The CDR3 sequence is 16 residues long. The CDR3, as DNA: TGTGCCACCAGCCTTGTCCGGGGGGATATTACCGGGGAGCTGTTTTTT. Its protein product is CATSLVRGDITGELFF.

There are a few counts of this clone. V is TRBV30 and J is TRBJ2-2; D is ambiguous. This CDR3 spans 11 amino acids. Trimming removed 5 bases from V and 8 bases from J, with 9 bases in between. Germline values: CDR1 GTSNPN, CDR2 SVGIG (reference sequence). DNA for the CDR3: TGTGCCTGGGAAAATGAGGGGGAGCTGTTTTTT. This encodes CAWENEGELFF.

This rearrangement joins TRBV9 to TRBJ2-1; D gene ambiguous. Per the germline V gene, CDR1 is SGDLS and CDR2 is YYNGEE. This CDR3 is built from 14 residues. Trimming removed 6 bases at V and 0 bases at J, with 10 bases between. This chain's CDR3 is CASNRVSSYNEQFF. CDR3 DNA: TGTGCCAGCAATCGGGTCAGCTCCTACAATGAGCAGTTCTTC. Full variable domain (outside the CDR3, taken from reference TRBV9 and TRBJ2-1): DSGVTQTPKHLITATGQRVTLRCSPRSGDLSVYWYQQSLDQGLQFLIQYYNGEERAKGNILERFSAQQFPDLHSELNLSSLELGDSALYFCASNRVSSYNEQFFGPGTRLTVL.

The rearrangement uses TRBV2 and TRBJ2-5; TRBD1 might be the D (6 bases). CDR1 SNHLY and CDR2 FYNNEI come from the germline V gene. V gave up 5 bases and J gave up 0 bases, with 13 bases separating them. CDR3 length: 15 amino acids. CDR3 coding DNA: TGTGCCAGCAGTTTTCTGGGGGCAGACCAAGAGACCCAGTACTTC. This encodes CASSFLGADQETQYF.